This T cell receptor beta chain was profiled in a study of identifying expanded T cells in peripheral blood (dated by TCRdb to between 2018 and 2021). Background on the whole study: Four technical replicates, made by sequencing separate aliquots from the same pool of genomic DNA, were compared pairwise. General conclusions and limits of the study: The binomial model flagged about 1.1 differentially abundant clones between technical replicates but 15 to 17 over around 2 weeks and 18 to 20 over around four weeks. Across all healthy-donor time intervals, the beta-binomial model significantly cut both the number of clones called differentially abundant and the false-positive rate. The authors expected biological variance in healthy repertoires might increase further over much longer intervals such as months to years. Across all healthy donors, variance in clone template counts between roughly two-week samples was found to increase significantly with total template count.

TCRbeta CDR3 regions were profiled by bias-controlled multiplex PCR amplification of genomic DNA with the immunoSEQ Assay. In the source study's methods: The absolute abundance of each unique TCRbeta CDR3 region was quantified after sequences were collapsed and filtered. Differential abundance was tested with two models: a binomial (Fisher-equivalent) model and a beta-binomial model that adds time-dependent variance fitted from healthy donors. Any clone with fewer than 5 combined templates was excluded, and a clone was called differentially abundant if its Benjamini-Hochberg FDR was below 0.01. The form v = (b*log(k)+a)^2 was used to model beta-binomial variance as a function of total template count across the two samples. This is the immuneACCESS table as TCRdb keeps it, with only in-frame sequences that have V and J called. A part of the clones is gone; compared with another copy, unresolved V genes explain less than half, and the rest is unexplained. That table furnishes V, J and clone size, whereas the DNA furnished D and trimming. Here the sample has approximately 100,000 clones; around nine tenths occur a single time. Jointly, the top ten make up approximately 17% of the sample.

Note on this clone: This clone's antigen is unknown. No qualities accompany the bases; no much larger clone lies one base away.

Cut back by 5 bases and 4 bases, the V and J ends lie 16 bases apart. From its cysteine to its phenylalanine, the CDR3 spans 15 amino acids. Just CDR3 DNA is preserved here, 45 bases in frame from base 1. The germline V gene (reference sequence) sets CDR1 to LNHDA and CDR2 to SQIVND. No immune events, such as infections, were documented for the healthy donors during the collection period. Blood repertoires from healthy donors were used as a training cohort for calibrating time-dependent variance in a beta-binomial model of differential abundance of T-cell clones. The training cohort included 10 or so healthy donors, of whom 3 were female and 7 were male. An age range of about 25 to 64 years, with an average of about 39 years, was recorded for the donors. Whole blood from each healthy donor was obtained from a commercial supplier and was collected at three time points roughly 13 days apart. For immunosequencing, genomic DNA was extracted from whole blood that had not been sorted.

The rearrangement joined TRBV19 to TRBJ2-3; D gene: possibly TRBD1, on 7 matching bases. Sample: blood. The receptor comes from a person aged 18 to 75 in good health. The sequenced DNA: TGTGCCAGTAGTCCCACAGGGGACTGGCCAGATACGCAGTATTTT. This is translated as CASSPTGDWPDTQYF. With the rest looked up from the reference TRBV19 and TRBJ2-3 genes rather than sequenced, the full variable domain is DGGITQSPKYLFRKEGQNVTLSCEQNLNHDAMYWYRQDPGQGLRLIYYSQIVNDFQKGDIAEGYSVSREKKESFPLTVTSAQKNPTAFYLCASSPTGDWPDTQYFGPGTRLTVL.